Below, 21 T cell receptor beta chains from the same sample are listed, as sequenced in a study of blood T cell repertoires in COVID-19. The table came from immunoSEQ multiplex PCR; TCRdb's copy has only in-frame clones and leaves some out. The table lists roughly 100,000 clones, more than 80% of them singletons. Input material: peripheral blood. These receptors all come from a human donor in a cohort sampled during active COVID-19.

V gene TRBV9 combines with J gene TRBJ2-3, with D unresolved. In germline, CDR1 is SGDLS, CDR2 YYNGEE. The CDR3 is 16 amino acids. V was cut by 4 bases and J by 0 bases, with 15 bases left in between. CDR3 loop: CASSPRPGLSTDTQYF. In DNA, the CDR3 is TGTGCCAGCAGCCCCAGACCCGGGTTGAGCACAGATACGCAGTATTTT.

This sequence joins TRBV6-2 or TRBV6-3 and TRBJ1-2, with 12 bases identical to TRBD1. The CDR3 has 14 amino acids. V trimming: 5 bases; J trimming: 7 bases; junction bases outside the gene matches: 5. Germline-derived CDR1 and CDR2 are MNHEY and SVGEGT. CDR3 in amino acids: CASSPGQGASGYTF. CDR3 in DNA: TGTGCCAGCAGTCCGGGACAGGGGGCCTCTGGCTACACCTTC.

The V gene is TRBV7-9, the J gene TRBJ2-2; tentatively, D is TRBD2 (5 bases). Germline CDR1 reads SEHNR; CDR2 reads FQNEAQ (reference sequence). The CDR3 is 14 amino acids. The CDR3 region has the DNA TGTGCTGTCCGCCGAGGGCCGGGCACCGGGGAGCTGTTTTTT. As protein: CAVRRGPGTGELFF. Complete variable domain (other parts from reference TRBV7-9 and TRBJ2-2): DTGVSQNPRHKITKRGQNVTFRCDPISEHNRLYWYRQTLGQGPEFLTYFQNEAQLEKSRLLSDRFSAERPKGSFSTLEIQRTEQGDSAMYLCAVRRGPGTGELFFGEGSRLTVL.

The rearrangement joins TRBV11-2 to TRBJ1-1; a possible D gene is TRBD1 (5 bases). V was clipped by 5 bases and J by 2 bases, with 12 bases between them. CDR3 size: 14 residues. Per germline, CDR1 SGHAT and CDR2 FQNNGV. The CDR3 loop is CASSAGVLNTEAFF. The CDR3 bases are TGTGCCAGCAGCGCGGGGGTTCTCAACACTGAAGCTTTCTTT.

The chain couples TRBV19 to TRBJ2-3, with 7 bases identical to TRBD1. The germline gives CDR1 LNHDA, CDR2 SQIVND (reference sequence). The CDR3 is made up of 17 amino acids. The J segment lost 3 bases and the V segment lost 1 base, leaving 10 bases of the junction unmatched. The CDR3 DNA reads as TGTGCCAGTAGTATAGTCCGGCGGCAGGGGGTGACAGATACGCAGTATTTT. It yields the protein CASSIVRRQGVTDTQYF.

Points on this clone: Other nucleotide sequences in the sample specify the same CDR3. The rearrangement links TRBV10-2 to TRBJ2-7; the D is unclear. CDR3 length equals 11 residues. Trimming took 3 bases from V and 2 from J, leaving 2 bases between them. CDR1 WSHSY and CDR2 SAAADI come from the germline V gene. The chain's CDR3 is CASSDTYEQYF. The CDR3 region has the DNA TGCGCCAGCAGTGACACCTACGAGCAGTACTTC.

CDR3 nucleotides: TGTGCCAGCAAAGGGGAATGGGGAACTGAAGCTTTCTTT. This translates into CASKGEWGTEAFF. The chain uses TRBV2 and TRBJ1-1; tentative D call: TRBD1 (5 bases). This CDR3 spans 13 amino acids. V lost 7 bases and J 5 bases, leaving 14 bases between the germline ends. Germline lookup yields CDR1 SNHLY and CDR2 FYNNEI.

J is TRBJ1-1 and V is TRBV7-3; D possibly corresponds to TRBD1 (5 bases). From germline, CDR1 is SGHTA and CDR2 FQGTGA. CDR3 length equals 13 residues. V was pared by 5 bases and J by 1 base, with 8 bases between. The CDR3 DNA reads as TGTGCCAGCAGCATCGGGGGGAACACTGAAGCTTTCTTT. Encoded protein: CASSIGGNTEAFF.

This chain uses TRBV3-1 (or the pseudogene TRBV3-2) with TRBJ2-3; TRBD2 matches 10 bases. This CDR3 region has 18 residues. Germline V gene lookup returns CDR1 LGHDT and CDR2 YNNKEL (reference sequence). With 4 bases clipped from V and 4 bases from J, the junction kept 14 bases outside the gene matches. CDR3 coding DNA: TGTGCCAGCAGCCCAGGCTTGGCTAGCGGGGGTGGTTCAGATACGCAGTATTTT. Its protein is CASSPGLASGGGSDTQYF.

V and J are TRBV2 and TRBJ2-4; D is uncertain. V was shortened by 7 bases and J by 0 bases, with 13 bases between the two germline ends. CDR1 SNHLY and CDR2 FYNNEI come from the germline V gene. This CDR3 is built from 15 residues. Here the CDR3 DNA reads TGTGCCAGCATAAAGAGGCCCCTAGCCAAAAACATTCAGTACTTC. It translates to CASIKRPLAKNIQYF.

The chain has TRBV27 and TRBJ2-5; D uncertain. Germline V gives CDR1 MNHEY, CDR2 SMNVEV (reference sequence). This CDR3 has 13 amino acids. V was shortened by 6 bases and J by 5 bases, with 13 bases between the two germline ends. CDR3 loop: CASRHSGRETQYF. CDR3 sequence (DNA): TGTGCCAGCAGGCATAGTGGGCGTGAGACCCAGTACTTC.

The V gene is TRBV12-3 or TRBV12-4, the J gene TRBJ1-5; D possibly corresponds to TRBD1 (5 bases). Trimming left V 6 bases short and J 5 bases short, with 11 bases between. CDR3 length: 13 residues. The CDR3 is CASRVGAYQPQHF. CDR3 bases: TGTGCCAGCAGGGTAGGGGCATATCAGCCCCAGCATTTT.

DNA of the CDR3: TGTGCCAGCAGCCAAGCCACTAGCCCCAAAGAGACCCAGTACTTC. Residues: CASSQATSPKETQYF. The V and J genes are TRBV3-1 (or the pseudogene TRBV3-2) and TRBJ2-5, with D tentatively TRBD2 (6 bases). V was cut by 1 base and J by 3 bases, with 12 bases left in between. The CDR3 spans 15 residues. Looked up from germline, CDR1 is LGHDT and CDR2 is YNNKEL (reference sequence).

The V gene is TRBV7-9, the J gene TRBJ1-1; D might be TRBD1 (5 bases). This CDR3 spans 12 amino acids. The V gene's germline CDR1 is SEHNR and CDR2 FQNEAQ (reference sequence). V was cut by 7 bases and J by 6 bases, with 12 bases left in between. The CDR3 DNA reads TGTGCCAGCACCCGCCCGGGGGCTGAAGCTTTCTTT. Residues: CASTRPGAEAFF.

The chain employs TRBV5-1 and TRBJ2-1; possibly TRBD1 for D (6 bases). Germline assignment: CDR1 SGHRS and CDR2 YFSETQ. V was cut by 1 base and J by 3 bases, with 11 bases left in between. The length of the CDR3 is 15 residues. The CDR3, as DNA: TGCGCCAGCAGCTTGAGACAGGCCCTCTACAATGAGCAGTTCTTC. It codes for CASSLRQALYNEQFF.

In its sample, this clone was seen a few times. The chain is built from TRBV25-1 and TRBJ2-3; TRBD2 aligns across 8 bases. Germline lookup yields CDR1 MGHDK and CDR2 SYGVNS. V gave up 5 bases and J gave up 1 base; unmatched junction bases: 5. The CDR3 consists of 15 residues. CDR3 region: CASSPFSGGTDTQYF. The CDR3 nucleotides are TGTGCCAGCAGTCCATTTAGCGGGGGCACAGATACGCAGTATTTT.

CDR3 bases: TGTGCCAGCAGTGGTAGGGGGCCAAGCTCCTACAATGAGCAGTTCTTC. Translation gives CASSGRGPSSYNEQFF. This chain joins TRBV2 and TRBJ2-1, with 7 bases aligning to TRBD1. This CDR3 has 16 amino acids. V was pared by 4 bases and J by 0 bases, with 6 bases of the junction left unmatched. Per the germline V gene, CDR1 is SNHLY and CDR2 is FYNNEI.

V gene TRBV9 combines with J gene TRBJ1-4, with 8 nucleotides matching TRBD1. The CDR3 has 15 amino acids. Trimming removed 4 bases from V and 7 bases from J; junction bases left unmatched: 9. Germline V gene lookup returns CDR1 SGDLS and CDR2 YYNGEE. CDR3 coding DNA: TGTGCCAGCAGCCCAGGACAGGGAAGGGGTGAAAAACTGTTTTTT. This sequence encodes CASSPGQGRGEKLFF.

The chain employs TRBV15 and TRBJ2-7, with 9 nucleotides matching TRBD1. Trimming took 3 bases from V and 0 from J; bases not matched to a gene: 3. This CDR3 spans 15 amino acids. Germline loops: CDR1 LNHNV, CDR2 YYDKDF (reference sequence). CDR3 bases: TGTGCCACCAGCAGGGGACAGGGCCTCTCCTACGAGCAGTACTTC. This translates into CATSRGQGLSYEQYF.

This chain joins TRBV5-1 and TRBJ1-3; D remains ambiguous. The germline gives CDR1 SGHRS, CDR2 YFSETQ. The CDR3 spans 15 residues. V shed 4 bases and J shed 0 bases, with 11 bases lying between them. CDR3 bases: TGCGCCAGCAGCCGAGAGATGAACTCTGGAAACACCATATATTTT. Its protein is CASSREMNSGNTIYF.

V usage is TRBV7-9 and J usage is TRBJ2-3, with D possibly matching TRBD1 (5 bases). Per the germline V gene, CDR1 is SEHNR and CDR2 is FQNEAQ (reference sequence). V lost 1 base, J lost 0 bases, and 8 bases lay in between. This CDR3 has 15 amino acids. Here the CDR3 reads CASSLGTPSTDTQYF. The DNA of the CDR3 is TGTGCCAGCAGCTTAGGGACACCTAGCACAGATACGCAGTATTTT.